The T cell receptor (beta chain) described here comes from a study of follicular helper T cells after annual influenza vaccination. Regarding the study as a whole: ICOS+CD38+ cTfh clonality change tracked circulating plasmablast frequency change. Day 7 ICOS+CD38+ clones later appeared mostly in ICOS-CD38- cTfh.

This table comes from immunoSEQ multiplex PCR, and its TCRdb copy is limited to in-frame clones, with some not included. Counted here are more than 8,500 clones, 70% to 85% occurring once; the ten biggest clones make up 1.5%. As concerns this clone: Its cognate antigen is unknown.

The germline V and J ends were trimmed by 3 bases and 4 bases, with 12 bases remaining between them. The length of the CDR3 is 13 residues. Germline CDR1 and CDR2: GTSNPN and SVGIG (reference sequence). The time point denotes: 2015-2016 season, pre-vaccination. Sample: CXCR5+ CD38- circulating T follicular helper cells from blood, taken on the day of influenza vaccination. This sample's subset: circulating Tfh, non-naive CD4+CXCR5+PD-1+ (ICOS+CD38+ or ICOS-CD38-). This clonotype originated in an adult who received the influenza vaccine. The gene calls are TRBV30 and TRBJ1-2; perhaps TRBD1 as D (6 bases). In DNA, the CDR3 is TGTGCCTGGAGCCTGGGGGGGCCCTATGGCTACACCTTC. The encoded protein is CAWSLGGPYGYTF.